This T cell receptor (beta chain) was identified during a study of HIV-infected patients and healthy controls. Via MiXCR, TCRdb re-called the 5' RACE reads, giving one row per CDR3 protein. This table has under 20,000 distinct CDR3 sequences, around 17% appearing once. At least ten counts were recorded for this clonotype. The CDR3 totals 15 residues. V lost 3 bases to trimming and J lost 1 base, with 9 bases between them. The origin of this receptor is a human donor in good health. The chain carries TRBV12-3 or TRBV12-4 and TRBJ2-2, with D tentatively TRBD1 (6 bases). The sequencing sample was made of CD8+ T cells from blood. For the CDR3, the DNA is TGTGCCAGCAGTTTTGGACAGCTGAACACCGGGGAGCTGTTTTTT. This encodes CASSFGQLNTGELFF.